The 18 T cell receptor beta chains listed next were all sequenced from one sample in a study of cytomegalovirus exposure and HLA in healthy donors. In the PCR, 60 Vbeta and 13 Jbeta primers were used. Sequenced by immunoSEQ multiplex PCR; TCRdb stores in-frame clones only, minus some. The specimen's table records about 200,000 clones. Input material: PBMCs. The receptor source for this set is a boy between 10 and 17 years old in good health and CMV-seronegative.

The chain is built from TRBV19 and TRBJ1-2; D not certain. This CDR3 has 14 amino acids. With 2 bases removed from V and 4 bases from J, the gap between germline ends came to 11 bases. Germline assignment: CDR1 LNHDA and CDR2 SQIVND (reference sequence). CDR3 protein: CASSISRPAYGYTF. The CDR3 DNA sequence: TGTGCCAGTAGTATATCCAGGCCAGCCTATGGCTACACCTTC.

CDR3 sequence reads: CASTSGGGDTQYF. The CDR3 nucleotides read TGTGCCAGTACTAGCGGGGGAGGAGATACGCAGTATTTT. This chain uses TRBV19 with TRBJ2-3; 10 nucleotides align to TRBD2. There are 13 residues in the CDR3. V was pared by 7 bases and J by 5 bases, with 3 bases of the junction left unmatched. From germline, CDR1 is LNHDA and CDR2 SQIVND (reference sequence).

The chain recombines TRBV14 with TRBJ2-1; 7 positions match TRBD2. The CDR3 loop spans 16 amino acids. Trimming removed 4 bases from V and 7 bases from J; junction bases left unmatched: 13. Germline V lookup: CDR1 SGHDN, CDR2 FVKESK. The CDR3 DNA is TGTGCCAGCAGCCCTTTGGCTAGCGGCCCTTTTAATGAGCAGTTCTTC. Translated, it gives CASSPLASGPFNEQFF.

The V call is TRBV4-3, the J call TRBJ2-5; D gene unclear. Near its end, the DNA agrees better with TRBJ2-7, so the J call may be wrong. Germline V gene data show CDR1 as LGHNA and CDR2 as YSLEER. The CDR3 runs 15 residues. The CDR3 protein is CASSQYRTRSYEQYF. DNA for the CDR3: TGCGCCAGCAGCCAGTACAGAACACGCTCCTACGAGCAGTACTTC.

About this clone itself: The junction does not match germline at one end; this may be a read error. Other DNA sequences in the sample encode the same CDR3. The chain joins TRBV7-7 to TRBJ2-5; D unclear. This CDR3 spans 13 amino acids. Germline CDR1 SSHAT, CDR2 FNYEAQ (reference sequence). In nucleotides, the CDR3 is TGCGCCAGCAGCTTAACGGTCCAAGAGACCCAGTACTTC. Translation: CASSLTVQETQYF.

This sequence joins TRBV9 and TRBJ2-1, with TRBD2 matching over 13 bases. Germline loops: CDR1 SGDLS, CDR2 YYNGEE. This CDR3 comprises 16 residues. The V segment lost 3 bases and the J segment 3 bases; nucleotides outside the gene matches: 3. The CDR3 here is CASSEGLAGNYNEQFF. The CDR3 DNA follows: TGTGCCAGCAGCGAGGGACTAGCGGGGAACTACAATGAGCAGTTCTTC.

CDR3 nucleotides: TGTGCCAGCAGCTTAGGCCACCGGGACACCCACTCTGGAAACACCATATATTTT. Its translation: CASSLGHRDTHSGNTIYF. V and J are TRBV7-9 and TRBJ1-3; TRBD1 might be the D (6 bases). This CDR3 is built from 18 residues. Trimming shortened V by 1 base and J by 0 bases, and 16 bases separated the two germline ends. Germline V gene data show CDR1 as SEHNR and CDR2 as FQNEAQ (reference sequence).

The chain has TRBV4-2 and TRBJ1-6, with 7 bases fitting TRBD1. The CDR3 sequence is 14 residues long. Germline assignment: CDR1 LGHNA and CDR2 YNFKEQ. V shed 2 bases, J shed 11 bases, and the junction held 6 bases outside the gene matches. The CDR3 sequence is CASSQRQGETPLHF. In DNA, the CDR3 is TGTGCCAGCAGCCAAAGGCAGGGGGAGACACCCCTCCACTTT.

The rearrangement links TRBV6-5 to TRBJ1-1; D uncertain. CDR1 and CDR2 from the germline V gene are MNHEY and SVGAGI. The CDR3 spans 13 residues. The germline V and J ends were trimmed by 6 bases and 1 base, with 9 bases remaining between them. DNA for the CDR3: TGTGCCAGCAGCCCGTATAGGAACACTGAAGCTTTCTTT. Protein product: CASSPYRNTEAFF.

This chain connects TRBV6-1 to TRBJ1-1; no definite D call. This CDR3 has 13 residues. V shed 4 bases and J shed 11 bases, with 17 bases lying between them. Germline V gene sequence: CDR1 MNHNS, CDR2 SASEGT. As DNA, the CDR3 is TGTGCCAGCAGTGTCACCGGGTCGGAGTGGGCTTTCTTT. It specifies CASSVTGSEWAFF.

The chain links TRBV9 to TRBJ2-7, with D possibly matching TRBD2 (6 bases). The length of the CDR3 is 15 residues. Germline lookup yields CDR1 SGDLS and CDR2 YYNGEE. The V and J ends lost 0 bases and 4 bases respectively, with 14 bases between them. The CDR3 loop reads CASSVGGLGDYEQYF. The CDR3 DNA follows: TGTGCCAGCAGCGTAGGGGGACTTGGGGATTACGAGCAGTACTTC.

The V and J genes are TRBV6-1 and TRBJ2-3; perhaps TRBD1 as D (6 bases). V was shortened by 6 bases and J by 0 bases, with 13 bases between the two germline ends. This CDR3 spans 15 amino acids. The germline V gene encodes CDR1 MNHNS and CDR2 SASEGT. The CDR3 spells CASRRQGPSTDTQYF. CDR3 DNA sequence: TGTGCCAGCAGGCGCCAGGGGCCTAGCACAGATACGCAGTATTTT.

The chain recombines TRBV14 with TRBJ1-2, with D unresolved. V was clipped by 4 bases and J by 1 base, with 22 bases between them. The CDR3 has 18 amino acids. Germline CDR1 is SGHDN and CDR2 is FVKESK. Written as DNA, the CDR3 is TGTGCCAGCAGCCGTAATCGAGCCACAGCCAAGCTTAACTATGGCTACACCTTC. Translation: CASSRNRATAKLNYGYTF.

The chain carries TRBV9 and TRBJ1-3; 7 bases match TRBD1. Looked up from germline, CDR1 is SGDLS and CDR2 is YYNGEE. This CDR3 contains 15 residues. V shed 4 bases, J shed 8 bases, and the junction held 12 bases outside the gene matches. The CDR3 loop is CASSISPDRVDTIYF. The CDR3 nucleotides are TGTGCCAGCAGCATTAGCCCCGACAGGGTTGACACCATATATTTT.

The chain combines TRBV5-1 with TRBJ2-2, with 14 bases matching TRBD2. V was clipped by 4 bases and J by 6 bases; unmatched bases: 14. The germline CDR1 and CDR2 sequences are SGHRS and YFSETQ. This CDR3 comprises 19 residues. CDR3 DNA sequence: TGCGCCAGCAGCCTCCGACTAGCGGGGGGGCCCACAACTGCCGGGGAGCTGTTTTTT. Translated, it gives CASSLRLAGGPTTAGELFF.

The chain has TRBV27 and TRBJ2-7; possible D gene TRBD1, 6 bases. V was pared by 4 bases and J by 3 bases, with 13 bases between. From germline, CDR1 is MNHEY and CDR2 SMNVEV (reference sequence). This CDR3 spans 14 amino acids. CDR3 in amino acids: CASSSRDIFYEQYF. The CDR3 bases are TGTGCCAGCAGTTCCCGGGACATCTTCTACGAGCAGTACTTC.

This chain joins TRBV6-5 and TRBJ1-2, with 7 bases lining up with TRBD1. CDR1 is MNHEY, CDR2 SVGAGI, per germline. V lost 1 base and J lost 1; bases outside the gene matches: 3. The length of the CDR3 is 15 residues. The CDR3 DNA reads TGTGCCAGCAGTTACTTAAGGGACAGTAACTATGGCTACACCTTC. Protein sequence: CASSYLRDSNYGYTF.

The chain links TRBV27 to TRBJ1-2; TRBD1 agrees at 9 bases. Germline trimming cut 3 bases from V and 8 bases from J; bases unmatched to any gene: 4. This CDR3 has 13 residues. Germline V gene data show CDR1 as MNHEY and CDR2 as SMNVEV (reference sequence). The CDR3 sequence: CASSFTGGRGYTF. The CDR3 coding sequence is TGTGCCAGCAGTTTCACAGGGGGCAGGGGCTACACCTTC.